The text below deals with one T cell receptor beta chain. Its antigen remains unknown. The data stem from a study of blood T cells in healthy people across ages. There are 13 residues in the CDR3. The J segment lost 6 bases and the V segment lost 9 bases, leaving 7 bases of the junction unmatched. Germline V lookup: CDR1 MNHEY, CDR2 SMNVEV (reference sequence). Notes on the study in general: Expanded clonotype changes were possibly confounded by unknown donor CMV status.

Primers used in a second PCR of about 7 to 12 cycles were a sample-barcoded 5' primer and a J-beta primer mix. TCRdb called the 5' RACE reads again in MiXCR, with one record for every CDR3 protein. Of 1.5 million to 2 million distinct CDR3 sequences in the sample, around 48% are singletons; the top ten hold approximately 2.1%. There were healthy Caucasian individuals from Russia, aged roughly 6 to 90, serving as donors. Sequencing was done on a sample of blood. This receptor was obtained from a woman between 35 and 50 years old in good health. The chain couples TRBV27 to TRBJ2-7; 11 nucleotides agree with TRBD2. The CDR3: CASRLAGTPEQYF. The CDR3 DNA reads as TGTGCCAGTCGACTAGCGGGGACCCCCGAGCAGTACTTC.